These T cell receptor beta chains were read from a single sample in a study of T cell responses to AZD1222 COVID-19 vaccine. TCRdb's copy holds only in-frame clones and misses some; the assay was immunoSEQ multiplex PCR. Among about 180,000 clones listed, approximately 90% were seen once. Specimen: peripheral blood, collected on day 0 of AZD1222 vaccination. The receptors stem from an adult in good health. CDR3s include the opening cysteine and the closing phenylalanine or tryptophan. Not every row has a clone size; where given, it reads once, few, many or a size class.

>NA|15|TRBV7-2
CASSSDLTSTDTQYF
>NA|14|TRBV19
CASSIATGGTEAFF
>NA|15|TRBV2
CASSVDRGPSYEQYF
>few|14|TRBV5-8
CASSSGGLWNEQFF
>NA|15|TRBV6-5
CASGASAFNGNTIYF
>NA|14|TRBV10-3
CAISWDSLKGPQHF
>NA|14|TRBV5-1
CASSLERAGAEQYF
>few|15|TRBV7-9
CASSFPGQRAWEQYF
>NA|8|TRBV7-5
CVRSIRVF
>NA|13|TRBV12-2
CASRLLVGTEAFF
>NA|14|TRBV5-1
CASAGLAGNNEQFF
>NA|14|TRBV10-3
CAISLDRANSPLHF
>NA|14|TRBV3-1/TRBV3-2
CASSQGPFQETQYF
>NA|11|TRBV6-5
CASKRGTEAFF
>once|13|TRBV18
CASSPSGNEKLFF
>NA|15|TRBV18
CASSPPGGRQETQYF
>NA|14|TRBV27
CASSSLGVGQPQHF
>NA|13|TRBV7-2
CASSLGTGGRYTF
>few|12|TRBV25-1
CASRMGGTEAFF
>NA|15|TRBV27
CASSLGQGILYEQYF
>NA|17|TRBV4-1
CASSRGLQGGGTDTQYF
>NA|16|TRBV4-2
CASSQTGGLSGNTIYF
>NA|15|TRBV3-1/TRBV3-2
CASSQATGGLYEQYF
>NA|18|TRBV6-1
CASSAASGSAIAKNIQYF
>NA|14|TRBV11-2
CASSFLEGAVGYTF
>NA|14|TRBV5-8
CASSYSASYNEQFF
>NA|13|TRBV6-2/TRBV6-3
CASSYDSYNEQFF
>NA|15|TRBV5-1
CASSLEAGKVTEAFF
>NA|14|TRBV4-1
CASSQEEAAYEQYF
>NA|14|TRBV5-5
CASSSRDLYNEQFF
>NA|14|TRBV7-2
CASSGTSGTYEQYF
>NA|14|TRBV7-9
CASSLEGASDGYTF
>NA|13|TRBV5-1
CASSVRDRNEQYF
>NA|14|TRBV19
CASRRTGKGGGYTF
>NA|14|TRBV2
CASGDRVRAGELFF
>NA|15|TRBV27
CASSFVTGGNSPLHF
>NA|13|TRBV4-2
CASSQEGGQGGNF
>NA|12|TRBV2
CASSGPVTEAFF
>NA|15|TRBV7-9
CASLLELREYNEQFF
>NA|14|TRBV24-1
CATSDRDIPGELFF
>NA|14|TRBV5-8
CASSHDRVGQPQHF
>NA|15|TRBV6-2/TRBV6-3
CASSDGLAGVNEQFF
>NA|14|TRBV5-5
CASTPGPMNTEAFF
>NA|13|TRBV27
CASSLITGEKLFF
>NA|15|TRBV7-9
CASSRRTGGEWEQYF
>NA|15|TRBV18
CASSSGTGFNQPQHF
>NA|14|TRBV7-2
CASSPLRGTDTQYF
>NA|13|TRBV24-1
CATSDGPVGELFF
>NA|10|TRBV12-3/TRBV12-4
CASRSYGYTF
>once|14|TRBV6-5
CASSYGQMNTEAFF
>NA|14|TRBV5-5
CASSLGVAEETQYF
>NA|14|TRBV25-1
CASSLPGSLYEQYF
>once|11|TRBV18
CASSLGDTQYF
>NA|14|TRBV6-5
CASSPLGSSDGYTF
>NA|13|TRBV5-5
CASSPDSNYGYTF
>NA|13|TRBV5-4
CASSLELQETQYF
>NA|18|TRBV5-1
CASSSYSHILTRDNEQFF
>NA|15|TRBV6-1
CASSETGGRDTEAFF
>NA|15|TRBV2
CASSVGASSGNTIYF